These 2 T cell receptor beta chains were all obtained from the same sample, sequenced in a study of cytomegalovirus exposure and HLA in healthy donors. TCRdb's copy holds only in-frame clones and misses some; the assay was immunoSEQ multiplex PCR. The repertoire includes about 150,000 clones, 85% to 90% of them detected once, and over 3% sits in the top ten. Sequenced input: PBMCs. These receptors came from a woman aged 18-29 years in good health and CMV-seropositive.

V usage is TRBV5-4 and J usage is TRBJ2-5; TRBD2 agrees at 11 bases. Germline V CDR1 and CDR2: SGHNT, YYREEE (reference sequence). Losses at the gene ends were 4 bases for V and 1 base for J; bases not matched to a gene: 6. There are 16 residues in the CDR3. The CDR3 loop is CASSPRLAGSQETQYF. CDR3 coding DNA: TGTGCCAGCAGCCCAAGACTAGCGGGGAGCCAAGAGACCCAGTACTTC. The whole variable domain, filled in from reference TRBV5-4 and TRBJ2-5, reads ETGVTQSPTHLIKTRGQQVTLRCSSQSGHNTVSWYQQALGQGPQFIFQYYREEENGRGNFPPRFSGLQFPNYSSELNVNALELDDSALYLCASSPRLAGSQETQYFGPGTRLLVL.

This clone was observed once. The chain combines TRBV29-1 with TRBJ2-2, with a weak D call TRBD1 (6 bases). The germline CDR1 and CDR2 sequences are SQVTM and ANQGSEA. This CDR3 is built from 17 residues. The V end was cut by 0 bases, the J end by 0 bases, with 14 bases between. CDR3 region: CSVEDQRDTSNTGELFF. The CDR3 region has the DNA TGCAGCGTTGAAGATCAACGGGACACATCGAACACCGGGGAGCTGTTTTTT.